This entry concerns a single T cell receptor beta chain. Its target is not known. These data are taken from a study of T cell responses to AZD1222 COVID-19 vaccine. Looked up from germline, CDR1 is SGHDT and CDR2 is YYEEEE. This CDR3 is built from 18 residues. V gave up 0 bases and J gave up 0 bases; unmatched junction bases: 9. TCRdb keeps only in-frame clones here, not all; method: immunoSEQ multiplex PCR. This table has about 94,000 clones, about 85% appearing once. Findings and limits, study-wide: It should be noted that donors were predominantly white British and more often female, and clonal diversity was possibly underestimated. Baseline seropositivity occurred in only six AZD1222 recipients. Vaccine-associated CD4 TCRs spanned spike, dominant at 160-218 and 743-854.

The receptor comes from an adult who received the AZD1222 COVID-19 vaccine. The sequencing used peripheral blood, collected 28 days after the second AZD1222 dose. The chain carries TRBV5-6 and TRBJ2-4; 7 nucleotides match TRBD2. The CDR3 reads CASSLEGTGTIAKNIQYF. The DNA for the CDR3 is TGTGCCAGCAGCTTGGAGGGGACCGGGACTATAGCCAAAAACATTCAGTACTTC. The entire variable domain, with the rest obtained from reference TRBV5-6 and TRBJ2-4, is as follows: DAGVTQSPTHLIKTRGQQVTLRCSPKSGHDTVSWYQQALGQGPQFIFQYYEEEERQRGNFPDRFSGHQFPNYSSELNVNALLLGDSALYLCASSLEGTGTIAKNIQYFGAGTRLSVL.